The 2 T cell receptor beta chains presented below share a single source sample, sequenced in a study of T cell repertoires in cytomegalovirus infection. Each CDR3 protein is one row after TCRdb ran MiXCR on the reads. The table shows about 770,000 distinct CDR3 sequences, with almost 30% occurring only once. These TCRs are of unknown antigen specificity. The sample here was cultured CD8+ T cells from PBMCs, taken from culture after CMV antigen stimulation. These receptors were taken from a human donor in good health (CMV status not recorded). Some clones in this sample may be carry-over from other donors' samples.

This chain uses TRBV27 with TRBJ1-1; no definite D call. Per germline, CDR1 MNHEY and CDR2 SMNVEV (reference sequence). This CDR3 comprises 11 residues. Trimming left V 3 bases short and J 8 bases short, with 7 bases between. The CDR3 reads CASSFREEAFF. DNA for the CDR3: TGTGCCAGCAGTTTTCGGGAAGAAGCTTTCTTT.

The chain is built from TRBV7-2 and TRBJ2-3; 7 bases align to TRBD2. The junction had 8 bases not matched to a gene; V was cut back by 2 bases and J by 0 bases. Germline CDR1 SGHTA, CDR2 FQGNSA. The CDR3 contains 17 residues. The DNA of the CDR3 is TGTGCCAGCAGCTTATACACGGGGCGGGGGAGCACAGATACGCAGTATTTT. This sequence encodes CASSLYTGRGSTDTQYF.